This TCR beta chain originates from a study of tumor-infiltrating lymphocytes in primary liver carcinoma. Notes on the study in general: Top-250-clone fractions were significantly higher in tumors than in blood (p = 0.039). For tumor-adjacent and tumor-blood pairs, overlap was less than that seen for tumor region pairs.

The junction had 11 bases not matched to a gene; V was cut back by 5 bases and J by 0 bases. The CDR3 totals 17 residues. Germline CDR1 reads MNHEY; CDR2 reads SVGEGT. This clonotype was observed at least ten times. Its cognate antigen is unknown. TCR beta cDNA was made from 450 to 500 ng total RNA with a constant-region primer. For TCR beta, libraries were produced by three nested multiplex PCR rounds using slightly modified ARM-PCR. The first two PCR rounds, approximately 10 cycles each, used TRBV1-TRBV30 forward primers and a C-beta reverse primer. TCRdb re-called the multiplex PCR reads through MiXCR, storing one row per CDR3 protein. The top ten hold approximately 9% of the sample, which has approximately 300,000 distinct CDR3 sequences, 50% to 70% seen once. In addition to blood RNA drawn from unsorted whole blood, germline DNA was extracted. None of the patients had received treatment, and all had chronic HBV infection.

This chain uses TRBV6-2 or TRBV6-3 with TRBJ2-3; 7 positions agree with TRBD2. Specimen: peripheral blood. The clonotype comes from a man aged 35-49 years with primary liver carcinoma and hepatitis B virus infection. CDR3 residues: CASSLMRSGTSTDTQYF. DNA of the CDR3: TGTGCCAGCAGTCTAATGCGAAGCGGGACCAGCACAGATACGCAGTATTTT.